Described below is a single T cell receptor beta chain sequence and its context. Its antigen remains unidentified. The sample is drawn from a study of cytomegalovirus exposure and HLA in healthy donors. Study overall: Per a later analysis, the approximately 700 first-cohort and 100 to 150 validation repertoires shared one platform. Findings of the study overall: Cytomegalovirus status was reportedly diagnosed by the classifier with high sensitivity and specificity. It was confirmed in vitro that three of the CMV-associated chains were specific for CMV antigens. A subsequent analysis found that TCR clusters from the first cohort also tended to co-occur in the 110 or so validation repertoires, with approximately 94% of cluster scores above 0.

This table comes from immunoSEQ multiplex PCR, and its TCRdb copy is limited to in-frame clones, with some not included. The profile shows around 150,000 clones, under 95% of them singletons. CDR1 and CDR2 from the germline V gene are SGHDN and FVKESK. Trimming shortened V by 2 bases and J by 1 base, and 10 bases separated the two germline ends. The CDR3 runs 15 residues. V is TRBV14 and J is TRBJ2-3, with unresolved D. The sequenced sample was PBMCs. The clonotype originates from a woman aged 18-29 years in good health and CMV-seropositive. CDR3 protein: CASSQLVPGTDTQYF. The CDR3 DNA reads as TGTGCCAGCAGCCAATTAGTCCCGGGCACAGATACGCAGTATTTT.